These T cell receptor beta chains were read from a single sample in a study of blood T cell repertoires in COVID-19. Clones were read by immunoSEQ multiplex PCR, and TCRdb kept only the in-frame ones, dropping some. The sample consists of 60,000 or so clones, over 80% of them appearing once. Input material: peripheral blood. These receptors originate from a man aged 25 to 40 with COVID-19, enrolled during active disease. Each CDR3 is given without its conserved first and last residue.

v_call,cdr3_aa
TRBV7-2,ASSFGDRAGGYT
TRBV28,ASSEGGRAGEAF
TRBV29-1,SVHNREYGYT
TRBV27,ASSLGPATEAF
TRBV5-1,ASSPGGMTLGTQY
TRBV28,ASREGDGYT
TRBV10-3,ATTTSESSTDTQY
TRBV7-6,ASSLRGGGADTQY
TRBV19,ASIPGTGRSGANVLT
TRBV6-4,ASSDSRGTDTQY
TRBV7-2,ASSLGGTIGLGEQY
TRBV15,ATSRTPGLAVSYEQY
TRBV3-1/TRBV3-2,ASSRTGNTEAF
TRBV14,ASSQDWNRANTGELF
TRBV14,ASSRGGWQY
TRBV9,ASSATVAGVAF
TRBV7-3,ASSRYTGNTGELF
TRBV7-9,ASSRPLAGGPYNEQF
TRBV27,ASSLRGTSGSYNEQF
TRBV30,AWSNFGTGLYYEQY
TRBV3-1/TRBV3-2,ASSRDRRTDTQY
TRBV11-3,ASTQTSGGDRSEQF
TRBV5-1,ASTSGVGGSGNTIY
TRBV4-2,ASSPLEELRIQF
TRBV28,ASSLRDRPNYGYT
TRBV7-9,ASSSEGDTQY
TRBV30,AGQGGDRNTIY
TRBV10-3,AIMGGAENYGYT
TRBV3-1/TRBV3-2,ASSRKRGGETQY
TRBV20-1,SATPGVGYT
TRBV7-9,ASSLGGKADTQY
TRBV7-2,ASSFQVSSTDTQY
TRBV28,ASSRTSAGGDTQY
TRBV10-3,ATKVGSAGELF
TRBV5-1,ASSLKGNGYT